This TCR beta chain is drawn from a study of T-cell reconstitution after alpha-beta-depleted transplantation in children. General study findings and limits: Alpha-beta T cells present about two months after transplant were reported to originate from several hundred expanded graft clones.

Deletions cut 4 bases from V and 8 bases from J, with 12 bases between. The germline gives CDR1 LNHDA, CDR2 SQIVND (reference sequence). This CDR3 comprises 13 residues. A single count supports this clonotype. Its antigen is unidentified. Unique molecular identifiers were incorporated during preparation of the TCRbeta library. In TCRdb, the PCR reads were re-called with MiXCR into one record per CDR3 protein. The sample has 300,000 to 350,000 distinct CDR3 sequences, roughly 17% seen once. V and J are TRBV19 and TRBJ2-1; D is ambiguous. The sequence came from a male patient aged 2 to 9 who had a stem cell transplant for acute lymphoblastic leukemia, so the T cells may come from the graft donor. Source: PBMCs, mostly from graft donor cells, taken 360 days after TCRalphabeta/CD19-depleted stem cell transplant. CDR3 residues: CASSTRRRDEQFF. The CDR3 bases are TGTGCCAGTAGTACGCGGAGAAGAGATGAGCAGTTCTTC.